The clone carrying this T cell receptor beta chain is a singleton in its sample. Germline V gene data show CDR1 as SGHAT and CDR2 as FQNNGV. V lost 5 bases and J 3 bases, leaving 13 bases between the germline ends. CDR3 length: 15 amino acids. This record belongs to a study of identical twins. TCRdb reanalysed the 5' RACE reads using MiXCR and keeps one entry per CDR3 protein. Among fewer than 900,000 distinct CDR3 sequences, 15% to 20% were seen once, and the ten largest hold approximately 14%. The sample was also reused in another study, on T cells expressing NK-cell markers. Turning to that study: Of the CD8+ T cells in about 6 donors, 1.0-7.0% belonged to dominant NKG2C+ clonotypes.

This chain uses TRBV11-2 with TRBJ2-2; D not resolved. The origin of this receptor is a woman between 18 and 30 years old in good health. The specimen was PBMCs. The CDR3 nucleotides read TGTGCCAGCAGCCTGCTAAGCATAGACACCGGGGAGCTGTTTTTT. As protein: CASSLLSIDTGELFF. The entire variable domain, with the rest obtained from reference TRBV11-2 and TRBJ2-2, is as follows: EAGVAQSPRYKIIEKRQSVAFWCNPISGHATLYWYQQILGQGPKLLIQFQNNGVVDDSQLPKDRFSAERLKGVDSTLKIQPAKLEDSAVYLCASSLLSIDTGELFFGEGSRLTVL.